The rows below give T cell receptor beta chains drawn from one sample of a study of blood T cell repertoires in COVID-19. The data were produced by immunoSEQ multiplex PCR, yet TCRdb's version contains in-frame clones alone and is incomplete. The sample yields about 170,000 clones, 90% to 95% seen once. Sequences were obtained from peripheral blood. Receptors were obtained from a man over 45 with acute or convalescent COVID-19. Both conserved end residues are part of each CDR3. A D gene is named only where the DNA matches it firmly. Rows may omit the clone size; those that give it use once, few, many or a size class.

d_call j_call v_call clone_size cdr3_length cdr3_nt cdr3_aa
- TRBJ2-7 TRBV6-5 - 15 TGTGCCAGCAGTTACTCGGACTCGGGGGCCTACGAGCAGTACTTC CASSYSDSGAYEQYF
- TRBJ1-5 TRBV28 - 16 TGTGCCAGCAGTTTATACATCAGGGGAAGGAATCAGCCCCAGCATTTT CASSLYIRGRNQPQHF
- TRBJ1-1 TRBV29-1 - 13 TGCAGCGTTGTGTTCAGGGCCGACACTGAAGCTTTCTTT CSVVFRADTEAFF
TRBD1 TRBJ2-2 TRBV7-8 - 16 TGTGCCAGCAGCGAACCACAGGGGATGTTCACCGGGGAGCTGTTTTTT CASSEPQGMFTGELFF
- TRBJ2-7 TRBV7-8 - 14 TGTGCCAGCAGCTTAGTCTACGGGATCAACGAGCAGTACTTC CASSLVYGINEQYF
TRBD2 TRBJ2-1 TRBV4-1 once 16 TGCGCCAGCAGCCAAGATGTAACTAGCGGCCACAATGAGCAGTTCTTC CASSQDVTSGHNEQFF
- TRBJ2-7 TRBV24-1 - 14 TGTGCCACCAGTGGGGCAGGCGCTTACTACGAGCAGTACTTC CATSGAGAYYEQYF
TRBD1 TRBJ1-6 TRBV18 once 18 TGTGCCAGCTCACCCACCCAAACAGGGGGCGCGACGAATTCACCCCTCCACTTT CASSPTQTGGATNSPLHF
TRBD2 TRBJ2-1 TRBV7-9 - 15 TGTGCCAGCAGCTTACGAAGCGGGGGTTACAATGAGCAGTTCTTC CASSLRSGGYNEQFF
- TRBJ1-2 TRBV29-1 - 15 TGCAGCGTTGAAGTCGCACCCACAGTTCTCTATGGCTACACCTTC CSVEVAPTVLYGYTF